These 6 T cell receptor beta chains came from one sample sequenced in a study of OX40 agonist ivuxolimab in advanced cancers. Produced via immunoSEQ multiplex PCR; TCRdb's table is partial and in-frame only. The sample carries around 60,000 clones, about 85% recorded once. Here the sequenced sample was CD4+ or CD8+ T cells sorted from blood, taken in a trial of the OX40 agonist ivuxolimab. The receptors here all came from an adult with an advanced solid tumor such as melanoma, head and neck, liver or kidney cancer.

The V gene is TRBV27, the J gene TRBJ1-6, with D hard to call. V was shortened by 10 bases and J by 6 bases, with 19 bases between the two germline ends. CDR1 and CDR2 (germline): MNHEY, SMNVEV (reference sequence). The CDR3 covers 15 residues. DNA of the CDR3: TGTGCCACCATAAACGGGTGTTCGCGTAATTCACCCCTCCACTTT. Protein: CATINGCSRNSPLHF.

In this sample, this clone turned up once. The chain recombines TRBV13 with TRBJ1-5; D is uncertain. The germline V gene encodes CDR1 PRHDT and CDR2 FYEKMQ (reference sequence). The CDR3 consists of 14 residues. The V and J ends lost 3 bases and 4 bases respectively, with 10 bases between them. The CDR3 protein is CASSFSSGNQPQHF. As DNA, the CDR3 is TGTGCCAGCAGCTTCTCTAGCGGGAATCAGCCCCAGCATTTT.

The chain's CDR3 is CASRPPSYGYTF. The DNA for the CDR3 is TGTGCCAGCAGGCCACCCAGCTATGGCTACACCTTC. The V and J genes are TRBV6-1 and TRBJ1-2; unclear D gene. The CDR3 is made up of 12 amino acids. V lost 6 bases and J 4 bases, leaving 9 bases between the germline ends. Germline V gene sequence: CDR1 MNHNS, CDR2 SASEGT.

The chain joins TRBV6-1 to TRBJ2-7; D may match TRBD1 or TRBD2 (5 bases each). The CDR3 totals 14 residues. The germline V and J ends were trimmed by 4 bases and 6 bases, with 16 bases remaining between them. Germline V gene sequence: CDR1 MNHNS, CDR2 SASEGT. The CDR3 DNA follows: TGTGCCAGCAGTGGAAATCCTTGGGACGGCGAGCAGTACTTC. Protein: CASSGNPWDGEQYF.

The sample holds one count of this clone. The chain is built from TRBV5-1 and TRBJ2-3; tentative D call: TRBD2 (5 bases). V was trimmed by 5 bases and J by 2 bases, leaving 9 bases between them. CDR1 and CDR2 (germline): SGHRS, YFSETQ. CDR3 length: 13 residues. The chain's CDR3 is CASRLGVTDTQYF. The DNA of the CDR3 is TGCGCCAGCAGACTCGGGGTCACAGATACGCAGTATTTT.

CDR3 region: CASSLTAGGRRQYF. The CDR3 nucleotides read TGTGCCAGCAGCTTAACGGCCGGGGGGCGAAGGCAGTATTTT. The rearrangement joins TRBV7-9 to TRBJ2-3; possibly TRBD2 for D (7 bases). CDR1 is SEHNR and CDR2 is FQNEAQ in the germline V gene (reference sequence). The CDR3 sequence is 14 residues long. V lost 2 bases and J 11 bases, leaving 17 bases between the germline ends.